This T cell receptor (beta chain) is from a study of T cells after yellow fever vaccination. With 3 bases removed from V and 7 bases from J, the gap between germline ends came to 12 bases. Germline V lookup: CDR1 MGHRA, CDR2 YSYEKL. CDR3 length: 13 amino acids. TCRdb itself ran the 5' RACE reads through MiXCR, one entry per CDR3 protein. The sample lists 150,000 to 200,000 distinct CDR3 sequences, 11% seen once, with 36% in the top ten. The sample here was CD8+ T cells sorted from PBMCs, taken 15 days after the yellow fever booster vaccination. This clonotype was sampled from a man younger than 35 who received the YFV17D yellow fever vaccine. The V gene is TRBV4-1, the J gene TRBJ1-1; D remains unclear. The CDR3 nucleotides read TGCGCCAGCAGCCAGATCCCGGCCCATGAAGCTTTCTTT. It encodes CASSQIPAHEAFF.